Shown below are 24 T cell receptor beta chains from a single sample sequenced in a study of identical twins listed by TCRdb under 2016. The library was built by means of 5' RACE. Sequencing was performed on an Illumina HiSeq 2000. The public reads were reanalyzed by TCRdb: fastp trimming at Q25, MiXCR alignment, in-frame beta chains only. Each entry merges the rows of one CDR3 protein and shows their most common DNA and genes. The sample includes 400,000 to 600,000 distinct CDR3 sequences, with 20% to 25% observed a single time. The ten biggest clones cover 0.48% of the sample. These data were likewise used in another study, on yellow fever vaccine responses in identical twins.

The sequencing input was CD4+ T cells sorted from blood. The source of these receptors is a woman between 18 and 30 years old in good health.

This clonotype was recorded a few times. The genes are TRBV24-1 and TRBJ2-3; D gene ambiguous. CDR1 is KGHDR, CDR2 SFDVKD, per germline. This CDR3 has 15 amino acids. Trimming stripped 5 bases from V and 2 bases from J, with 13 bases between. The CDR3 protein is CATSGGDTVTDTQYF. The CDR3 coding sequence is TGTGCCACCAGTGGTGGAGACACAGTCACAGATACGCAGTATTTT.

This chain joins TRBV6-1 and TRBJ2-2; possibly TRBD1 or TRBD2 for D (5 bases each). In germline, CDR1 is MNHNS, CDR2 SASEGT. Trimming took off 7 bases at V and 4 bases at J, with 22 bases between the two ends. There are 17 residues in the CDR3. CDR3 sequence (DNA): TGTGCCAGCACCATAAGGGGAAGTAGCGCGAGCACCGGGGAGCTGTTTTTT. It yields the protein CASTIRGSSASTGELFF.

V gene TRBV2 combines with J gene TRBJ1-1; D perhaps matches TRBD1 (5 bases). From germline, CDR1 is SNHLY and CDR2 FYNNEI. V lost 6 bases and J 4 bases, leaving 12 bases between the germline ends. The CDR3 is 13 amino acids. The DNA for the CDR3 is TGTGCCAGCAGGGGGGGACGGTTCACTGAAGCTTTCTTT. As protein: CASRGGRFTEAFF.

The rearrangement uses TRBV7-8 and TRBJ2-1, with TRBD2 matching over 13 bases. CDR1 and CDR2 from the germline V gene are SGHVS and FQNEAQ. The ends lost 5 bases at V and 1 base at J; junction bases unmatched: 5. The CDR3 length is 17 residues. The CDR3 is CASSPWTSGRSYNEQFF. The CDR3 DNA reads as TGTGCCAGCAGCCCCTGGACTAGCGGGAGATCCTACAATGAGCAGTTCTTC.

On this clonotype: One end of the junction fails to match germline, which may point to a read error. The V call is TRBV7-9, the J call TRBJ2-1, with 11 bases lining up with TRBD2. Germline V CDR1 and CDR2: SEHNR, FQNEAQ (reference sequence). The CDR3 consists of 14 residues. This CDR3 reads CASSIAGGHNEQFF. DNA of the CDR3: TGTGCCAGCAGCATAGCGGGGGGGCATAATGAGCAGTTCTTC.

The chain couples TRBV7-6 to TRBJ2-2; tentative D call: TRBD2 (6 bases). The V gene's germline CDR1 is SGHVS and CDR2 FNYEAQ. The CDR3 contains 14 residues. The germline V and J ends were trimmed by 8 bases and 0 bases, with 10 bases remaining between them. The CDR3 protein is CASRLVTNTGELFF. In DNA form, the CDR3 reads TGTGCCAGCCGACTAGTCACGAACACCGGGGAGCTGTTTTTT.

This clonotype occurred a few times. This chain uses TRBV27 with TRBJ1-2; D might be TRBD1 (6 bases). Germline CDR1 is MNHEY and CDR2 is SMNVEV (reference sequence). V gave up 4 bases and J gave up 4 bases, with 16 bases separating them. The CDR3 consists of 15 residues. CDR3 sequence reads: CASSSSGVGFYGYTF. CDR3 bases: TGTGCCAGCAGTTCCTCAGGGGTGGGTTTCTATGGCTACACCTTC.

This clonotype has more than one count but fewer than ten. V and J are TRBV12-3 or TRBV12-4 and TRBJ2-5; TRBD2 might be the D (6 bases). The CDR3 runs to 17 residues. V gave up 6 bases and J gave up 4 bases, with 24 bases separating them. The DNA for the CDR3 is TGTGCCAGCAGCCAGAATTTAGGAGGGCTGGGCAGAGAGACCCAGTACTTC. Translation: CASSQNLGGLGRETQYF.

This clonotype came up a few times. The V gene is TRBV10-2, the J gene TRBJ2-7; D gene ambiguous. Germline-derived CDR1 and CDR2 are WSHSY and SAAADI. The CDR3 loop spans 14 amino acids. V shed 2 bases and J shed 0 bases, with 8 bases lying between them. The CDR3 loop is CASSERVSSYEQYF. CDR3 bases: TGCGCCAGCAGTGAGAGGGTTAGCTCCTACGAGCAGTACTTC.

This clonotype was found a few times. V usage is TRBV7-2 and J usage is TRBJ2-5, with D maybe TRBD1 (6 bases). V was trimmed by 1 base and J by 3 bases, leaving 9 bases between them. The CDR3 is 14 residues long. Looked up from germline, CDR1 is SGHTA and CDR2 is FQGNSA. Written as DNA, the CDR3 is TGTGCCAGCAGCTTAGGGGGACAAAAAGAGACCCAGTACTTC. Translating gives CASSLGGQKETQYF.

Only a few counts were recorded for this clonotype. The V gene is TRBV10-3, the J gene TRBJ1-1; no firm D call. Deletions cut 0 bases from V and 10 bases from J, with 12 bases between. The CDR3 consists of 13 residues. CDR1 is ENHRY and CDR2 is SYGVKD in the germline V gene. This CDR3 is CAISESQREGAFF. The CDR3 bases are TGTGCCATCAGTGAGTCACAAAGGGAAGGAGCTTTCTTT.

The chain employs TRBV7-9 and TRBJ1-4, with TRBD1 matching 8 bases. The J segment lost 8 bases and the V segment lost 5 bases, leaving 10 bases of the junction unmatched. The CDR3 totals 15 residues. Germline assignment: CDR1 SEHNR and CDR2 FQNEAQ (reference sequence). CDR3 amino acids: CASSPPDRVREKLFF. CDR3 nucleotide sequence: TGTGCCAGCAGCCCTCCGGACAGGGTTCGAGAAAAACTGTTTTTT.

J is TRBJ1-6 and V is TRBV28; D unclear. This CDR3 has 13 amino acids. Germline V CDR1 and CDR2: MDHEN, SYDVKM. The V end lost 3 bases, the J end lost 6 bases, and 6 bases lay between the germline ends. The chain's CDR3 is CASSLDFNSPLHF. The CDR3 DNA reads TGTGCCAGCAGTTTGGACTTTAATTCACCCCTCCACTTT.

This clonotype was seen a few times. The chain is built from TRBV20-1 and TRBJ2-3, with TRBD2 identical over 8 bases. The CDR3 extends over 13 amino acids. CDR1 is DFQATT and CDR2 is SNEGSKA in the germline V gene (reference sequence). The J segment lost 1 base and the V segment lost 7 bases, leaving 4 bases of the junction unmatched. The CDR3 nucleotides read TGCAGTGTAAAAGCGGGGGGCACAGATACGCAGTATTTT. It encodes CSVKAGGTDTQYF.

This rearrangement joins TRBV7-3 to TRBJ2-2; possibly TRBD1 for D (6 bases). Trimming cost V 9 bases and J 1 base, with 9 bases left between them. In germline, CDR1 is SGHTA, CDR2 FQGTGA. There are 13 residues in the CDR3. CDR3 loop: CASTTGNTGELFF. The CDR3 bases are TGTGCCAGTACGACAGGGAACACCGGGGAGCTGTTTTTT. The complete variable domain, with remaining parts taken from reference TRBV7-3 and TRBJ2-2, reads GAGVSQTPSNKVTEKGKYVELRCDPISGHTALYWYRQSLGQGPEFLIYFQGTGAADDSGLPNDRFFAVRPEGSVSTLKIQRTERGDSAVYLCASTTGNTGELFFGEGSRLTVL.

The rearrangement uses TRBV28 and TRBJ2-1; 12 positions match TRBD2. The V gene end was trimmed by 5 bases and the J gene end by 4 bases; junction bases not matched to a gene: 3. This CDR3 region has 15 residues. The germline V gene has CDR1 MDHEN and CDR2 SYDVKM. CDR3 bases: TGTGCCAGCAGTACTACTAGCGGGAGGTACAATGAGCAGTTCTTC. Its protein is CASSTTSGRYNEQFF. Based on the CDR3 plus reference TRBV28 and TRBJ2-1, the full variable domain is DVKVTQSSRYLVKRTGEKVFLECVQDMDHENMFWYRQDPGLGLRLIYFSYDVKMKEKGDIPEGYSVSREKKERFSLILESASTNQTSMYLCASSTTSGRYNEQFFGPGTRLTVL.

The chain joins TRBV20-1 to TRBJ2-3; D remains unclear. This CDR3 region has 14 residues. The germline gives CDR1 DFQATT, CDR2 SNEGSKA (reference sequence). Trimming cost V 6 bases and J 0 bases, with 13 bases left between them. CDR3 coding DNA: TGCAGTGCCAAGGCCGGGCAGAGCACAGATACGCAGTATTTT. It specifies CSAKAGQSTDTQYF.

The genes are TRBV28 and TRBJ1-5; weak D call: TRBD1 (5 bases). Trimming removed 4 bases from V and 2 bases from J, with 12 bases in between. CDR1 and CDR2 from the germline V gene are MDHEN and SYDVKM. The CDR3 consists of 15 residues. CDR3 region: CASSSSGGGNQPQHF. In nucleotides, the CDR3 is TGTGCCAGCAGTTCTAGCGGGGGGGGCAATCAGCCCCAGCATTTT.

This clonotype was seen a few times. This chain uses TRBV7-2 with TRBJ1-2; 7 bases align to TRBD1. Germline V gives CDR1 SGHTA, CDR2 FQGNSA. Trimming at V came to 5 bases and at J to 6 bases, leaving 15 bases not matched to a gene. This CDR3 contains 16 residues. CDR3 loop: CASSATGALLLDGYTF. The CDR3, as DNA: TGTGCCAGCAGCGCAACAGGGGCTCTACTCTTAGATGGCTACACCTTC.

The table lists this clonotype with many counts. The chain links TRBV24-1 to TRBJ2-7; 9 bases match TRBD1. The CDR3 has 16 residues. Germline V gene sequence: CDR1 KGHDR, CDR2 SFDVKD. After removal of 4 bases from V and 5 bases from J, the junction contained 11 bases not matched to a gene. CDR3 nucleotide sequence: TGTGCCACCAGTGAGGGACCGGGACAGGGAGAAGACGAGCAGTACTTC. Protein product: CATSEGPGQGEDEQYF.

This chain joins TRBV29-1 and TRBJ2-5, with 7 bases matching TRBD1. CDR3 length: 15 residues. From germline, CDR1 is SQVTM and CDR2 ANQGSEA. With 7 bases clipped from V and 4 bases from J, the junction kept 15 bases outside the gene matches. The CDR3 spells CSAFSTVAGGETQYF. The CDR3 DNA sequence: TGCAGCGCGTTCTCTACTGTGGCAGGGGGAGAGACCCAGTACTTC. The whole variable domain, remainder taken from reference TRBV29-1 and TRBJ2-5, is SAVISQKPSRDICQRGTSLTIQCQVDSQVTMMFWYRQQPGQSLTLIATANQGSEATYESGFVIDKFPISRPNLTFSTLTVSNMSPEDSSIYLCSAFSTVAGGETQYFGPGTRLLVL.

The chain is built from TRBV4-1 and TRBJ2-5; D may be TRBD1 (6 bases). The germline CDR1 and CDR2 sequences are MGHRA and YSYEKL. Trimming stripped 3 bases from V and 9 bases from J, with 17 bases between. This CDR3 comprises 14 residues. CDR3 sequence reads: CASSQTGTKAAQYF. The CDR3 nucleotides are TGCGCCAGCAGCCAGACCGGGACAAAAGCAGCCCAGTACTTC.

The rearrangement uses TRBV20-1 and TRBJ2-2, with D tentatively TRBD2 (6 bases). Deletions cut 3 bases from V and 2 bases from J, with 13 bases between. The CDR3 is 15 residues long. Germline V gene lookup returns CDR1 DFQATT and CDR2 SNEGSKA (reference sequence). The CDR3 is CSASRAGKNTGELFF. CDR3 coding DNA: TGCAGTGCTAGCAGGGCGGGGAAAAACACCGGGGAGCTGTTTTTT.

The chain employs TRBV10-3 and TRBJ2-7, with 7 bases lining up with TRBD2. Germline lookup yields CDR1 ENHRY and CDR2 SYGVKD. The V and J ends lost 4 bases and 12 bases, in that order; junction bases with no gene match: 12. CDR3 size: 13 residues. Here the CDR3 reads CAISGPGGTQLYF. The DNA for the CDR3 is TGTGCCATCAGTGGTCCCGGGGGGACCCAGCTGTACTTC.